The 21 T cell receptor beta chains in this list originate from one sample, sequenced in a study of blood T cells in healthy people across ages. A sample-barcoded 5' primer and a J-beta primer mix were used in a second PCR of about 7 to 12 cycles. TCRdb reanalysed the 5' RACE reads using MiXCR and keeps one entry per CDR3 protein. The data show about 970,000 distinct CDR3 sequences, with roughly half seen just once and over 20% held by the top ten. Sequenced: blood. All receptors come from a woman aged 60-75 years in good health.

Notes on this clonotype: A much larger clone sits a single nucleotide away, making a read error possible. The chain couples TRBV20-1 to TRBJ1-2, with 8 bases identical to TRBD1. Per germline, CDR1 DFQATT and CDR2 SNEGSKA (reference sequence). With V trimmed by 4 bases and J by 5 bases, 9 bases remained unmatched. The CDR3 loop spans 14 amino acids. The CDR3 sequence: CSATTETGAYGYTF. Written as DNA, the CDR3 is TGCAGTGCTACCACCGAGACAGGGGCTTATGGCTACACCTTC.

This chain connects TRBV20-1 to TRBJ2-2, with D possibly being TRBD2 (5 bases). Germline V gives CDR1 DFQATT, CDR2 SNEGSKA (reference sequence). V dropped 1 base and J dropped 2 bases, with 11 bases sitting between them. The CDR3 extends over 15 amino acids. Here the CDR3 DNA reads TGCAGTGCTAGAGTGGCAGGACTTAACACCGGGGAGCTGTTTTTT. This sequence encodes CSARVAGLNTGELFF.

The chain employs TRBV6-5 and TRBJ2-1; no clear D gene. The CDR3 has 11 amino acids. Germline-derived CDR1 and CDR2 are MNHEY and SVGAGI. The germline V and J ends were trimmed by 10 bases and 8 bases, with 12 bases remaining between them. In DNA, the CDR3 is TGTGCCACCCAGGTCCGGGATGAGCAGTTCTTC. Translation gives CATQVRDEQFF.

The chain carries TRBV5-5 and TRBJ2-3; 10 bases line up with TRBD2. Germline loops: CDR1 SGHKS, CDR2 YYEKEE (reference sequence). This CDR3 comprises 16 residues. V lost 2 bases to trimming and J lost 2 bases; unmatched junction nucleotides: 5. The CDR3: CASSLTSGIVTDTQYF. CDR3 DNA: TGTGCCAGCAGCTTAACTAGCGGGATTGTCACAGATACGCAGTATTTT.

At least ten counts were recorded for this clonotype. The rearrangement joins TRBV7-9 to TRBJ2-5, with TRBD2 identical over 9 bases. V lost 1 base, J lost 4 bases, and 4 bases stayed unmatched. CDR1 and CDR2 from the germline V gene are SEHNR and FQNEAQ (reference sequence). The CDR3 has 15 residues. Written as DNA, the CDR3 is TGTGCCAGCAGCTTAGGAGCGGGAGGTGGAGAGACCCAGTACTTC. Its translation: CASSLGAGGGETQYF. The full variable domain, in which reference TRBV7-9 and TRBJ2-5 provide the parts outside the CDR3, is DTGVSQNPRHKITKRGQNVTFRCDPISEHNRLYWYRQTLGQGPEFLTYFQNEAQLEKSRLLSDRFSAERPKGSFSTLEIQRTEQGDSAMYLCASSLGAGGGETQYFGPGTRLLVL.

This rearrangement joins TRBV20-1 to TRBJ1-5, with 8 bases that match TRBD1. The V and J ends lost 6 bases and 11 bases, in that order; junction bases with no gene match: 15. Per the germline V gene, CDR1 is DFQATT and CDR2 is SNEGSKA (reference sequence). The CDR3 sequence is 14 residues long. DNA for the CDR3: TGCAGTGCGGTCGACAGGGGTGGGGTCGGGGCCCAGCATTTT. This encodes CSAVDRGGVGAQHF.

The rearrangement joins TRBV29-1 to TRBJ2-3; weak D call: TRBD2 (6 bases). Looked up from germline, CDR1 is SQVTM and CDR2 is ANQGSEA. The CDR3 is 13 amino acids. With 6 bases removed from V and 7 bases from J, the gap between germline ends came to 17 bases. CDR3 residues: CSVGTRIRYTQYF. The CDR3 DNA follows: TGCAGCGTCGGGACTCGCATTAGATATACGCAGTATTTT.

CDR3 protein: CSARDPRGGGYQPQHF. For the CDR3, the DNA is TGCAGTGCTAGAGACCCAAGGGGTGGGGGATATCAGCCCCAGCATTTT. The V gene is TRBV20-1, the J gene TRBJ1-5, with TRBD1 as a possible D gene (5 bases). Germline V gene sequence: CDR1 DFQATT, CDR2 SNEGSKA (reference sequence). The CDR3 totals 16 residues. Trimming took off 0 bases at V and 5 bases at J, with 17 bases between the two ends.

V is TRBV12-3 or TRBV12-4 and J is TRBJ2-1, with 10 nucleotides matching TRBD2. Trimming cost V 6 bases and J 16 bases; bases outside gene matches: 12. This CDR3 region has 13 residues. The CDR3 protein is CASSLLAGASVFF. The CDR3 coding sequence is TGTGCCAGCAGCCTCCTAGCGGGAGCTTCTGTATTCTTC.

The chain uses TRBV2 and TRBJ2-5; the D gene is possibly TRBD2 (5 bases). Per the germline V gene, CDR1 is SNHLY and CDR2 is FYNNEI. This CDR3 is 15 amino acids long. V was pared by 2 bases and J by 11 bases, with 21 bases between. The CDR3 sequence is CASSESGGLPHQQYF. CDR3 in DNA: TGTGCCAGCAGTGAATCGGGCGGGCTCCCCCATCAGCAGTACTTC.

In its sample, this clonotype was seen a few times. This rearrangement joins TRBV12-3 or TRBV12-4 to TRBJ2-7; D not certain. V lost 3 bases, J lost 3 bases, and 12 bases lay in between. This CDR3 comprises 14 residues. The CDR3 is CASSFYGTVYEQYF. The CDR3 region has the DNA TGTGCCAGCAGTTTTTATGGCACTGTCTACGAGCAGTACTTC.

V and J are TRBV20-1 and TRBJ2-1; D possibly corresponds to TRBD2 (6 bases). Germline assignment: CDR1 DFQATT and CDR2 SNEGSKA (reference sequence). This CDR3 region has 13 residues. Trimming removed 6 bases from V and 5 bases from J, with 14 bases in between. The chain's CDR3 is CSALRGLHNEQFF. The CDR3 DNA reads as TGCAGTGCCCTAAGGGGACTGCACAATGAGCAGTTCTTC.

V gene TRBV12-1 combines with J gene TRBJ1-5; TRBD1 is the table's D call and was not checked against the DNA. TRBV12-1 is listed as a pseudogene. The CDR3 runs to 14 residues. CDR3 DNA sequence: TGTGCCAGCAGCCCGACTGACAGGGGTCAGCCCCAGCATTTT. It is translated as CASSPTDRGQPQHF.

The genes are TRBV30 and TRBJ2-3; D gene ambiguous. Per the germline V gene, CDR1 is GTSNPN and CDR2 is SVGIG (reference sequence). The CDR3 covers 13 residues. With 1 base removed from V and 0 bases from J, the gap between germline ends came to 5 bases. The CDR3 coding sequence is TGTGCCTGGAGTGACGCGAGCACAGATACGCAGTATTTT. It translates to CAWSDASTDTQYF.

This sequence joins TRBV7-8 and TRBJ2-3; a possible D gene is TRBD2 (6 bases). This CDR3 spans 16 amino acids. CDR1 SGHVS and CDR2 FQNEAQ come from the germline V gene. The V gene lost 2 bases and the J gene lost 2 bases, with 14 bases spanning the gap. In DNA, the CDR3 is TGTGCCAGCAGCTTAAACCGGGGACTTTCCACAGATACGCAGTATTTT. Translated: CASSLNRGLSTDTQYF.

This chain uses TRBV30 with TRBJ1-2; a possible D gene is TRBD1 (6 bases). The CDR3 runs 14 residues. The germline V gene has CDR1 GTSNPN and CDR2 SVGIG (reference sequence). V lost 3 bases, J lost 5 bases, and 16 bases lay in between. The CDR3 DNA follows: TGTGCCTGGAGCAACAGGGTTTCTACTTATGGCTACACCTTC. This gives the protein CAWSNRVSTYGYTF. Full variable domain (rest looked up from reference TRBV30 and TRBJ1-2): SQTIHQWPATLVQPVGSPLSLECTVEGTSNPNLYWYRQAAGRGLQLLFYSVGIGQISSEVPQNLSASRPQDRQFILSSKKLLLSDSGFYLCAWSNRVSTYGYTFGSGTRLTVV.

The V call is TRBV12-3 or TRBV12-4, the J call TRBJ2-5; no clear D. Trimming cost V 5 bases and J 0 bases, with 16 bases left between them. The CDR3 has 16 residues. In DNA form, the CDR3 reads TGTGCCAGCAGTCCCTCGGCAACAGCGTACCAAGAGACCCAGTACTTC. This encodes CASSPSATAYQETQYF.

This clonotype was seen a single time. The rearrangement joins TRBV7-2 to TRBJ1-6, with a weak D call TRBD1 (5 bases). The CDR3 has 15 residues. Germline V lookup: CDR1 SGHTA, CDR2 FQGNSA. Between the trimmed V and J ends, which lost 2 bases and 6 bases, there was a span of 11 bases. The CDR3 coding sequence is TGTGCCAGCAGCTTACCGACAGCGGCTAATTCACCCCTCCACTTT. Protein product: CASSLPTAANSPLHF.

V usage is TRBV27 and J usage is TRBJ1-2; unclear D gene. Trimming took 9 bases from V and 5 from J, leaving 10 bases between them. Germline loops: CDR1 MNHEY, CDR2 SMNVEV (reference sequence). The CDR3 spans 11 residues. The CDR3 DNA reads TGTGCCAGTCGACAAATGTATGGCTACACCTTC. Translation: CASRQMYGYTF.

Details on this clonotype: A much more abundant neighbour one base away suggests this may be a read error. This chain links TRBV21-1 with TRBJ2-5. TRBV21-1 has pseudogene status. This CDR3 spans 13 amino acids. The CDR3 region has the DNA TGTGCCAGCAGCGAAGGAATAGCTGTGTCCCAGTACTTC. This codes for CASSEGIAVSQYF.

The chain links TRBV6-2 or TRBV6-3 to TRBJ2-3, with unresolved D. Trimming took off 0 bases at V and 8 bases at J, with 9 bases between the two ends. Germline loops: CDR1 MNHEY, CDR2 SVGEGT. The CDR3 is 13 residues long. The CDR3 region is CASSYSIFGTQYF. Here the CDR3 DNA reads TGTGCCAGCAGTTACTCCATTTTCGGTACGCAGTATTTT.